The 18 T cell receptor beta chains in this list originate from one sample, sequenced in a study of blood T cell repertoires in COVID-19. TCRdb's copy holds only in-frame clones and misses some; the assay was immunoSEQ multiplex PCR. The sample holds about 120,000 clones, approximately 85% seen once. Material: peripheral blood. All receptors derive from a human donor in a cohort sampled during active COVID-19.

This chain links TRBV7-6 with TRBJ2-5; tentatively, D is TRBD1 (5 bases). The V gene's germline CDR1 is SGHVS and CDR2 FNYEAQ. The V and J ends lost 1 base and 7 bases respectively, with 16 bases between them. The CDR3 consists of 15 residues. CDR3 amino acids: CASSLVVGRGGTQYF. The CDR3 coding sequence is TGTGCCAGCAGCTTAGTGGTGGGGCGCGGCGGGACCCAGTACTTC.

This sequence joins TRBV13 and TRBJ2-5; D might be TRBD1 (6 bases). The CDR3 totals 12 residues. The V end was cut by 6 bases, the J end by 5 bases, with 10 bases between. Germline CDR1 is PRHDT and CDR2 is FYEKMQ (reference sequence). The CDR3 bases are TGTGCCAGCAGGGGGGCTGGGGAGACCCAGTACTTC. Translating gives CASRGAGETQYF.

This clone was counted between two and nine times. The chain recombines TRBV2 with TRBJ1-4, with D tentatively TRBD1 (5 bases). CDR1 and CDR2 from the germline V gene are SNHLY and FYNNEI. The CDR3 has 16 amino acids. V dropped 7 bases and J dropped 1 base, with 16 bases sitting between them. The CDR3 loop reads CASTLGPQGTNEKLFF. For the CDR3, the DNA is TGTGCCAGCACCCTGGGTCCGCAGGGAACTAATGAAAAACTGTTTTTT.

The rearrangement uses TRBV6-5 and TRBJ2-3, with 12 positions matching TRBD2. The CDR3 sequence is 13 residues long. Germline values: CDR1 MNHEY, CDR2 SVGAGI. CDR3 coding DNA: TGTGCGGGGCTAGCGGGGGGGACAGATACGCAGTATTTT. Its protein is CAGLAGGTDTQYF.

The chain is built from TRBV3-1 (or the pseudogene TRBV3-2) and TRBJ2-1; 9 bases fit TRBD1. The ends lost 1 base at V and 8 bases at J; junction bases unmatched: 9. Germline V gene lookup returns CDR1 LGHDT and CDR2 YNNKEL (reference sequence). The CDR3 is 16 residues long. The CDR3 region is CASSQGGTGPEDEQFF. The CDR3 region has the DNA TGTGCCAGCAGCCAAGGAGGGACAGGGCCCGAGGATGAGCAGTTCTTC.

The rearrangement joins TRBV11-2 to TRBJ1-6; the match to TRBD1 covers 7 bases. The CDR3 contains 18 residues. Trimming took 3 bases from V and 7 from J; bases not matched to a gene: 15. Per the germline V gene, CDR1 is SGHAT and CDR2 is FQNNGV. The CDR3 region has the DNA TGTGCCAGCAGCTTGAGGTACAGGGGCTCCGATACAAATTCACCCCTCCACTTT. Its protein is CASSLRYRGSDTNSPLHF.

The CDR3, as DNA: TGTGCCAGCGCCGGCGGCGGGACAGGGGCTTACGAGCAGTACTTC. It yields the protein CASAGGGTGAYEQYF. The V and J genes are TRBV6-5 and TRBJ2-7; 10 bases match TRBD1. V dropped 8 bases and J dropped 4; count of bases not matched to a gene: 11. Germline values: CDR1 MNHEY, CDR2 SVGAGI. The CDR3 length is 15 residues.

This clone has a single count. The chain joins TRBV11-2 to TRBJ1-3; D remains unclear. The CDR3 loop spans 14 amino acids. Trimming removed 1 base at V and 4 bases at J, with 8 bases between. Germline-derived CDR1 and CDR2 are SGHAT and FQNNGV. The CDR3 DNA reads as TGTGCCAGCAGCTTAGGCCTACAGGGAAACACCATATATTTT. This encodes CASSLGLQGNTIYF. The full variable domain, with the rest looked up from reference TRBV11-2 and TRBJ1-3, is EAGVAQSPRYKIIEKRQSVAFWCNPISGHATLYWYQQILGQGPKLLIQFQNNGVVDDSQLPKDRFSAERLKGVDSTLKIQPAKLEDSAVYLCASSLGLQGNTIYFGEGSWLTVV.

The chain employs TRBV28 and TRBJ2-3; 8 bases agree with TRBD1. Trimming cost V 8 bases and J 5 bases; bases outside gene matches: 6. Germline CDR1 and CDR2: MDHEN and SYDVKM. The CDR3 runs to 13 residues. The CDR3 is CASGAGGLDTQYF. Written as DNA, the CDR3 is TGTGCCAGCGGGGCAGGGGGCCTAGATACGCAGTATTTT.

Regarding this clone: This sample also contains other DNA sequences that code for the same CDR3. This chain links TRBV28 with TRBJ1-4; TRBD1 matches at 9 bases. CDR1 is MDHEN, CDR2 SYDVKM, per germline. The CDR3 loop spans 14 amino acids. The trim removed 3 bases at V and 8 bases at J, leaving 4 bases unmatched. The CDR3 bases are TGTGCCAGCAGTTTGGACAGGGGTAGAGAAAAACTGTTTTTT. This gives the protein CASSLDRGREKLFF.

This clone occurred a few times. V and J are TRBV29-1 and TRBJ1-6; TRBD1 aligns across 9 bases. This CDR3 has 13 residues. Germline loops: CDR1 SQVTM, CDR2 ANQGSEA. V lost 7 bases and J lost 7; bases outside the gene matches: 5. CDR3 in DNA: TGCAGCGCCGGACAGGGGCCCAATTCACCCCTCCACTTT. This gives the protein CSAGQGPNSPLHF.

This chain joins TRBV4-1 and TRBJ2-7, with a possible D match to TRBD2 (5 bases). Germline V gene sequence: CDR1 MGHRA, CDR2 YSYEKL. Trimming removed 6 bases from V and 6 bases from J, with 18 bases in between. This CDR3 has 14 residues. The CDR3 loop is CASSPPTSHLEQYF. The CDR3 DNA is TGCGCCAGCAGTCCCCCAACTAGTCATCTCGAGCAGTACTTC.

This clone occurred once. This chain connects TRBV6-7 to TRBJ2-2; 12 positions match TRBD2. TRBV6-7 is treated as an ORF (open reading frame) with a function not yet certain. Unmatched junction bases numbered 22, after V lost 2 bases and J lost 0 bases. There are 24 residues in the CDR3. In nucleotides, the CDR3 is TGTGCCAGCAGTTACCGGCAGGGGGTTTGTAAAACACTAGCGGGGGGACCGAACACCGGGGAGCTGTTTTTT. It codes for CASSYRQGVCKTLAGGPNTGELFF.

V usage is TRBV7-2 and J usage is TRBJ1-2; 8 bases agree with TRBD1. This CDR3 comprises 13 residues. With 4 bases clipped from V and 8 bases from J, the junction kept 6 bases outside the gene matches. Germline V gene lookup returns CDR1 SGHTA and CDR2 FQGNSA. The CDR3 nucleotides read TGTGCCAGCAGCTCCTACAGGGGGTTAGGCTACACCTTC. Its translation: CASSSYRGLGYTF.

The count of this clone is one. CDR3 nucleotide sequence: TGTGCCAGCAGAGGGGCCTTTCGCACAGATACGCAGTATTTT. Its protein product is CASRGAFRTDTQYF. The rearrangement joins TRBV6-5 to TRBJ2-3, with a weak D call TRBD1 (5 bases). The CDR3 runs 14 residues. Trimming removed 6 bases from V and 1 base from J, with 11 bases in between. Per germline, CDR1 MNHEY and CDR2 SVGAGI.

The chain links TRBV19 to TRBJ2-2, with D perhaps TRBD2 (5 bases). Trimming removed 4 bases at V and 0 bases at J, with 12 bases between. Germline V gene data show CDR1 as LNHDA and CDR2 as SQIVND (reference sequence). The CDR3 consists of 16 residues. The CDR3 sequence is CASSKAWGANTGELFF. CDR3 coding DNA: TGTGCCAGTAGTAAAGCGTGGGGAGCGAACACCGGGGAGCTGTTTTTT.

The CDR3 DNA is TGTGCCAGCTCACCAGACCCAGGGGTCAACTATGGCTACACCTTC. This codes for CASSPDPGVNYGYTF. V gene TRBV18 combines with J gene TRBJ1-2; weak D call: TRBD1 (6 bases). Germline V CDR1 and CDR2: KGHSH, LQKENI. Deletions cut 2 bases from V and 2 bases from J, with 12 bases between. The CDR3 is made up of 15 amino acids.

This clone was observed a single time. This chain connects TRBV5-1 to TRBJ2-3; D possibly corresponds to TRBD1 (5 bases). Germline assignment: CDR1 SGHRS and CDR2 YFSETQ. Trimming cost V 4 bases and J 5 bases, with 17 bases left between them. The CDR3 sequence is 15 residues long. CDR3 nucleotide sequence: TGCGCCAGCAGCGCCACCGGCATAGGACAAGATACGCAGTATTTT. Amino acids: CASSATGIGQDTQYF.